This T cell receptor (beta chain) was identified during a study of blood T cell repertoires in COVID-19. For the study at large: There were acute and convalescent COVID-19 samples, and they came from the United States, Italy and Spain. Sources were T cells, B-cell-depleted T cells, or PBMCs; the material itself was cDNA or gDNA.

Profiled with immunoSEQ multiplex PCR; TCRdb holds only in-frame clones, not every one. The table has about 240,000 clones, roughly 83% seen once. The CDR3 contains 14 residues. Germline V CDR1 and CDR2: KGHSH, LQKENI. Trimming cost V 5 bases and J 0 bases, with 8 bases left between them. The chain is built from TRBV18 and TRBJ1-5; D uncertain. This receptor was identified in a woman at least 80 years old with acute or convalescent COVID-19. Sequenced material: peripheral blood. CDR3 in amino acids: CASSSGDSNQPQHF. Here the CDR3 DNA reads TGTGCCAGCTCATCGGGTGATAGCAATCAGCCCCAGCATTTT. The whole variable domain, filled in from reference TRBV18 and TRBJ1-5, reads NAGVMQNPRHLVRRRGQEARLRCSPMKGHSHVYWYRQLPEEGLKFMVYLQKENIIDESGMPKERFSAEFPKEGPSILRIQQVVRGDSAAYFCASSSGDSNQPQHFGDGTRLSIL.